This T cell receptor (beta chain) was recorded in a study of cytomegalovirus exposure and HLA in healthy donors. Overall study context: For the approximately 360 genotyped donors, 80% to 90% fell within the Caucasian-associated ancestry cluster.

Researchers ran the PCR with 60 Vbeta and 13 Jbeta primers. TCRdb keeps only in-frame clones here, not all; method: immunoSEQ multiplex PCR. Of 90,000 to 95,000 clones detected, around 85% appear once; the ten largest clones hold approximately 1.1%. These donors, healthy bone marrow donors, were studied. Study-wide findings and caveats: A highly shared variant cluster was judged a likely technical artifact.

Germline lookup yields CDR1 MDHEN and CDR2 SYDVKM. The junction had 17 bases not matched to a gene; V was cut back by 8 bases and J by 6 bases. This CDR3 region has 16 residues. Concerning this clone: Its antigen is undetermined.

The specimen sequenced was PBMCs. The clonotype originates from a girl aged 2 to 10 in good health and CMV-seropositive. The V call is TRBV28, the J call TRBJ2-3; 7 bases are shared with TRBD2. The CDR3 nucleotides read TGTGCCAGCTTCCCACCAGCGGGAATCTCGGTCGATACGCAGTATTTT. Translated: CASFPPAGISVDTQYF.